Given below is one T cell receptor (beta chain) in context. The data are from a study of T cell responses to AZD1222 COVID-19 vaccine. Clones were sequenced by immunoSEQ multiplex PCR, and TCRdb holds only the in-frame ones, with some missing. The sample yields around 180,000 clones, just over 90% seen once. Germline lookup yields CDR1 SGHKS and CDR2 YYEKEE (reference sequence). V dropped 3 bases and J dropped 0 bases, with 17 bases sitting between them. CDR3 length: 17 amino acids. The genes are TRBV5-5 and TRBJ2-3, with D maybe TRBD1 (5 bases). The sequenced sample was peripheral blood, obtained on day 0 of AZD1222 vaccination. This clonotype originated in an adult in good health. The CDR3 bases are TGTGCCAGCAGCTCGATAACAGGTCTGACTAGCACAGATACGCAGTATTTT. Its protein product is CASSSITGLTSTDTQYF.